These T cell receptor beta chains were read from a single sample in a study of Ad26.COV2.S vaccination and SARS-CoV-2 variants. Some clones are missing from TCRdb's copy, which holds only in-frame ones; the method was immunoSEQ multiplex PCR. The profile shows approximately 460,000 clones, approximately 90% of them singletons. Source: peripheral blood, taken in a trial of Ad26.COV2.S vaccine versus placebo. Receptors originate from a person between 18 and 60 years old who received the Ad26.COV2.S COVID-19 vaccine or a placebo. CDR3s leave out the opening cysteine and the closing phenylalanine or tryptophan. A D gene is named only where the DNA matches it firmly.

CDR3,V,D,J
ASSLGAGTVNQPQH,TRBV7-2,TRBD1,TRBJ1-5
SVAGKGLAGGYSYNEQF,TRBV29-1,TRBD2,TRBJ2-1
ASSLGTGLEKLF,TRBV4-3,TRBD1,TRBJ1-4
ASSLAGAEYGYT,TRBV7-6,NA,TRBJ1-2
ASSLPRTGNYEQY,TRBV7-9,TRBD1,TRBJ2-7
ASSYSGTGGAHYGYT,TRBV6-2/TRBV6-3,NA,TRBJ1-2
ASSLRQGHLDIQY,TRBV7-8,TRBD1,TRBJ2-4
ASSLSSGQETQY,TRBV7-9,NA,TRBJ2-5
ASSLNRDGGNTIY,TRBV6-5,NA,TRBJ1-3
ASRPTGTFNYGYT,TRBV28,NA,TRBJ1-2
ASSQDRGPEGGEQY,TRBV14,NA,TRBJ2-7
ASSYSAGGNQPQH,TRBV6-5,NA,TRBJ1-5
ASRTGPYEQY,TRBV12-3/TRBV12-4,NA,TRBJ2-7
ASMLVQGIGNTIY,TRBV19,TRBD1,TRBJ1-3
ASSPSGRAYNEQF,TRBV7-9,TRBD2,TRBJ2-1
ASSYTPGGPADTQY,TRBV7-9,TRBD2,TRBJ2-3
ASSLGQEHSNQPQH,TRBV4-1,TRBD1,TRBJ1-5
ASSPMEGWLF,TRBV18,NA,TRBJ2-2
ASSHPKNTEAF,TRBV7-2,NA,TRBJ1-1
ASSTAVLAGNTGELF,TRBV5-1,TRBD2,TRBJ2-2
ASSSRLRRTEAF,TRBV7-9,NA,TRBJ1-1
ASSWDRGTIY,TRBV25-1,NA,TRBJ1-3
ASSEFPAPTDTQY,TRBV2,NA,TRBJ2-3
ASTAPDLYHPIY,TRBV19,NA,TRBJ1-3
ASTSWADSYYGYT,TRBV2,NA,TRBJ1-2
SVVSGQSNYGYT,TRBV29-1,NA,TRBJ1-2
ASSIRAVAVSYNEQF,TRBV7-8,NA,TRBJ2-1
ASSQVGGQGRDGYT,TRBV4-3,TRBD1,TRBJ1-2
ASILGGSLNTEAF,TRBV19,NA,TRBJ1-1
ASSPTGSDEQF,TRBV27,TRBD1,TRBJ2-1
ASCSGGYNSPLH,TRBV28,TRBD1,TRBJ1-6
ASSRGTGGTGELF,TRBV6-2/TRBV6-3,TRBD1,TRBJ2-2
ASSTGSETQY,TRBV12-3/TRBV12-4,NA,TRBJ2-5
AWSLRESATQH,TRBV30,NA,TRBJ1-5
ASSFYWGQGTYNEQF,TRBV5-1,TRBD1,TRBJ2-1
ASRTGDTNYGYT,TRBV6-5,TRBD1,TRBJ1-2
ASSWGADIQY,TRBV5-1,NA,TRBJ2-4
ASRSSGGESYNEQF,TRBV5-6,TRBD2,TRBJ2-1
ASSLQGNQPQH,TRBV5-5,NA,TRBJ1-5
AISTKGGDTEAF,TRBV10-3,NA,TRBJ1-1
ASSLIQGGSGYT,TRBV7-9,NA,TRBJ1-2
ASSLDRGRGPQH,TRBV19,TRBD1,TRBJ1-5